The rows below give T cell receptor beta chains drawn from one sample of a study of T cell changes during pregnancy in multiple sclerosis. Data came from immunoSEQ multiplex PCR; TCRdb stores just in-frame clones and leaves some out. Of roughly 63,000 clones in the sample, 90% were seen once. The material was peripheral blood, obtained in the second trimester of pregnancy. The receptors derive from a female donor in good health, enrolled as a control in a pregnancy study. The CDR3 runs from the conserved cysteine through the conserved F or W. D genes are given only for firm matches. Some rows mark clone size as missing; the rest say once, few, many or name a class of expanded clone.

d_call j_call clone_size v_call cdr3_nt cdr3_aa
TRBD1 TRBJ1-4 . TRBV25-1 TGTGCCAGCAGTGGGGACAGGGTAGGAGGTGAAAAACTGTTTTTT CASSGDRVGGEKLFF
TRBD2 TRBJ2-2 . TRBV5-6 TGTGCCAGCAGCCTTGGACTAGCGGGGGACACCGGGGAGCTGTTTTTT CASSLGLAGDTGELFF
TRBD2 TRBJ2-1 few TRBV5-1 TGCGCCAGCAGCTTGCTGCCTAGCGGGAATGAGCAGTTCTTC CASSLLPSGNEQFF
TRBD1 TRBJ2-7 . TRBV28 TGTGCCAGCAGTCAGCCGGGACAGGGGACCGAGCAGTACTTC CASSQPGQGTEQYF
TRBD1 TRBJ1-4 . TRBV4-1 TGCGCCAGCAGCCAATCAACCGGGACAGGAAATGAAAAACTGTTTTTT CASSQSTGTGNEKLFF
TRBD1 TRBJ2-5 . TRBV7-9 TGTGCCAGCAGCTTCACAGGGGCCGGCGGGACCCAGTACTTC CASSFTGAGGTQYF
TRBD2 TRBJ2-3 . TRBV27 TGTGCCAGCAGACTGGGACTAGCGGGGGGGCCGCATACGCAGTATTTT CASRLGLAGGPHTQYF
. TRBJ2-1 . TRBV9 TGTGCCAGCAGCGCGGGGGTCAGAAATGAGCAGTTCTTC CASSAGVRNEQFF
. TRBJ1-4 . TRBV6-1 TGTGCCAGCAGTACGACCTCAGGGATCAATGAAAAACTGTTTTTT CASSTTSGINEKLFF
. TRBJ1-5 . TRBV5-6 TGTGCCAGCAGCTTTTCGTACAATCAGCCCCAGCATTTT CASSFSYNQPQHF
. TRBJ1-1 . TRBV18 TGTGCCAGCTCGCTCACAGAGACCACTGAAGCTTTCTTT CASSLTETTEAFF
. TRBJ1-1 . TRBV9 TGTGCCAGCAGCCTCAGCCAGGGAAACACTGAAGCTTTCTTT CASSLSQGNTEAFF
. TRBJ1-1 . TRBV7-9 TGTGCCAGCAGCTTAAGCGGTTCTGAAGCTTTCTTT CASSLSGSEAFF
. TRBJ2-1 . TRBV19 TGTGCCAGTAGTGTCCACTCCTTCTCCTACAATGAGCAGTTCTTC CASSVHSFSYNEQFF
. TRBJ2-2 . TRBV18 TGTGCCAGCTCAACCCGACAGCCTGGCACCGGGGAGCTGTTTTTT CASSTRQPGTGELFF
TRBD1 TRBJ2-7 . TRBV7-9 TGTGCCAGCAGCTTAGTTGATAGGACAGGGGCTTACGAGCAGTACTTC CASSLVDRTGAYEQYF
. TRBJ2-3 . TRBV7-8 TGTGCCAGCAGCTGGGGTTACCCTCGGGAGGATACGCAGTATTTT CASSWGYPREDTQYF